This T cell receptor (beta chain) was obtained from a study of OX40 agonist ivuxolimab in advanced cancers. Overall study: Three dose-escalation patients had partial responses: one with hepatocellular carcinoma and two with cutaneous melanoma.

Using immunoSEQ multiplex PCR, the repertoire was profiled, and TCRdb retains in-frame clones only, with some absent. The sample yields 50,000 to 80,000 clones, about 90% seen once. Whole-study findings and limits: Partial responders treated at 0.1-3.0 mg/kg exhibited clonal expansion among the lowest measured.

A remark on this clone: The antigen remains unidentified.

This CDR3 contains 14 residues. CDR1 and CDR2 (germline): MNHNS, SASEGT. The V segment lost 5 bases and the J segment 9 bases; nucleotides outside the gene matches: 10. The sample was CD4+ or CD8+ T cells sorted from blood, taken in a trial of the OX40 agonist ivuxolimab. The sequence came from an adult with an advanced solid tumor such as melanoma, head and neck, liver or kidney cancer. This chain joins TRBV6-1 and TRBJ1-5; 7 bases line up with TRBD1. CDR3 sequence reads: CASSLRQGFPPQHF. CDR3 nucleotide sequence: TGTGCCAGCAGTCTAAGACAGGGTTTTCCGCCCCAGCATTTT.